The text below deals with one T cell receptor (beta chain). The antigen is not known. Treatment here: roughly 11-day PBMC culture with coronavirus spike peptide pools or control peptides (ViraFEST assay). Positive PCR results dated from March to December 2020, before the US Alpha, Beta and Delta variants. The sample belongs to a study of vaccination and CD4 T cells after COVID-19. At the level of the study: Convalescent individuals numbered four females and six males, two being Hispanic. Overlapping spike peptides served as the stimulus for the cells. These peptides came from SARS-CoV-2 and from the common cold coronaviruses HCoV-NL63, HCoV-OC43 and HCoV-229E. Whole-study results and caveats: Convalescent patients' vaccine-specific clones were spike mono-reactive in 304 of 307 cases.

The V and J ends lost 2 bases and 1 base, in that order; junction bases with no gene match: 7. There are 15 residues in the CDR3. CDR1 is DFQATT and CDR2 is SNEGSKA in the germline V gene (reference sequence). The Oncomine TCR Beta short-read assay generated sequence data from the DNA of cultured CD4+ T cells. Via MiXCR, TCRdb re-called the PCR reads, giving one row per CDR3 protein. In the table there are some 15,000 distinct CDR3 sequences, more than 55% of which are singletons. This chain connects TRBV20-1 to TRBJ1-1, with TRBD1 identical over 7 bases. Sequencing used CD4+ T cells from blood, cultured in vitro. The receptor's source is a human donor who had recovered from COVID-19. The CDR3 sequence is CSARSPGQQNTEAFF. In DNA, the CDR3 is TGCAGTGCTAGATCGCCGGGACAGCAGAACACTGAAGCTTTCTTT.